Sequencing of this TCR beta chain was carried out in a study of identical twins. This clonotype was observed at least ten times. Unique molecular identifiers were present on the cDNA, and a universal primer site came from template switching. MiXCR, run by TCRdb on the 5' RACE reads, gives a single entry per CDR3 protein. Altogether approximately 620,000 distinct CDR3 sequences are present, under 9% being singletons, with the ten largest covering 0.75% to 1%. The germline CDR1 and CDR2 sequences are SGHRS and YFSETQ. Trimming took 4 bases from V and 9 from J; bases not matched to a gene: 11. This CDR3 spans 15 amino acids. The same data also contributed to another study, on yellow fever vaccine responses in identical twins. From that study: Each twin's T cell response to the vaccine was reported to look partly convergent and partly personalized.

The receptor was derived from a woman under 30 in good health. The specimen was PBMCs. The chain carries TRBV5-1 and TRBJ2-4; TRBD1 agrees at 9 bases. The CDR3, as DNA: TGCGCCAGCAGCCTAGAAGGGACAGGGCGCGGCATTCAGTACTTC. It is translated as CASSLEGTGRGIQYF.